This T cell receptor (beta chain) was sequenced in a study of T cells in localized non-small cell lung cancer. The protocol was immunoSEQ multiplex PCR, while the TCRdb copy is restricted to in-frame clones and leaves out a portion. The sample has about 26,000 clones; 80% to 95% are singletons. Comments on this clone: What it binds is not known.

The CDR3 loop spans 12 amino acids. CDR1 and CDR2 (germline): SQVTM, ANQGSEA. With 8 bases removed from V and 1 base from J, the gap between germline ends came to 11 bases. General study findings and limits: Uninvolved adjacent lung showed the highest T cell clonality, exceeding tumor. Longer survival (overall) was linked to higher T cell density in blood.

The receptor was isolated from a female donor of 60 years or more with stage II squamous cell lung carcinoma. The specimen comprised peripheral blood, sampled before any cancer treatment. The chain employs TRBV29-1 and TRBJ1-1; the D gene is possibly TRBD1 (5 bases). The CDR3 DNA reads TGCAGCTCTCGGAGGGGGAACACTGAAGCTTTCTTT. It encodes CSSRRGNTEAFF.